Included here is one T cell receptor (beta chain) sequence, with context. The authors' processing: Estimates of nucleated cell counts were drawn from the amplification of reference gene primers. This table comes from immunoSEQ multiplex PCR, and its TCRdb copy is limited to in-frame clones, with some not included. V and J calls and clone size are those listed in that table; D and trimming were worked out from the DNA. Altogether about 400,000 clones are present, nearly 90% being singletons, with the ten largest covering approximately 2.1%. The germline V gene has CDR1 SGHRS and CDR2 YFSETQ. The V gene end was trimmed by 4 bases and the J gene end by 1 base; junction bases not matched to a gene: 3. The CDR3 extends over 17 amino acids. The data originate from a study of blood T cell repertoires in COVID-19. Cohorts were determined from participant-reported clinical history.

The sample comprised PBMCs or T cells enriched from blood (not recorded which). The chain uses TRBV5-1 and TRBJ2-6, with 12 bases aligning to TRBD1. The receptor's source is a woman between 40 and 50 years old with acute COVID-19. The CDR3 reads CASSGDRGRSGANVLTF. The CDR3 DNA reads as TGCGCCAGCAGCGGGGACAGGGGGCGGTCTGGGGCCAACGTCCTGACTTTC.